This passage covers 18 T cell receptor beta chains from one sample sequenced in a study of CD8+ T cells in alopecia areata. Extracted RNA was reverse transcribed into cDNA, the sequencing template. This table comes from immunoSEQ multiplex PCR, and its TCRdb copy is limited to in-frame clones, with some not included. The sample consists of about 250,000 clones, 60% of them appearing once. The sample's treatment: oral pan-JAK inhibitor, 5-10 mg twice daily. The source material was CD4+ T cells sorted from blood, sampled between weeks 51 and 54, from a patient treated with tofacitinib. The receptors shown here come from a human donor with alopecia areata.

V gene TRBV29-1 combines with J gene TRBJ2-3, with D maybe TRBD2 (5 bases). Trimming took off 6 bases at V and 2 bases at J, with 15 bases between the two ends. Germline V gene sequence: CDR1 SQVTM, CDR2 ANQGSEA. This CDR3 comprises 14 residues. The CDR3 sequence: CSVNGVGHTDTQYF. For the CDR3, the DNA is TGCAGCGTGAACGGGGTTGGCCACACAGATACGCAGTATTTT.

This chain connects TRBV29-1 to TRBJ2-5; D is uncertain. V dropped 6 bases and J dropped 6 bases, with 17 bases sitting between them. This CDR3 is built from 13 residues. CDR1 and CDR2 from the germline V gene are SQVTM and ANQGSEA. CDR3 in DNA: TGCAGCGTCATGACTGGGCTGAAGAAGACCCAGTACTTC. The encoded protein is CSVMTGLKKTQYF.

This rearrangement joins TRBV30 to TRBJ2-7; 9 bases align to TRBD1. In germline, CDR1 is GTSNPN, CDR2 SVGIG (reference sequence). V was clipped by 4 bases and J by 4 bases; unmatched bases: 8. This CDR3 is built from 14 residues. CDR3 sequence (DNA): TGTGCCTGGACCCTCCGGGACAGGGAGTACGAGCAGTACTTC. It is translated as CAWTLRDREYEQYF.

The chain combines TRBV4-1 with TRBJ1-2; D might be TRBD1 (6 bases). CDR1 and CDR2 (germline): MGHRA, YSYEKL. The CDR3 has 12 amino acids. V was clipped by 4 bases and J by 13 bases, with 16 bases between them. The chain's CDR3 is CASSLIGGLTTF. The DNA of the CDR3 is TGCGCCAGCAGCCTTATCGGGGGGCTAACCACCTTC.

The chain is built from TRBV28 and TRBJ2-7; 8 bases fit TRBD2. The V gene's germline CDR1 is MDHEN and CDR2 SYDVKM. This CDR3 region has 16 residues. J was trimmed by 0 bases and V by 3 bases; bases with no gene match: 7. In DNA form, the CDR3 reads TGTGCCAGCAGTTTTTCCTTAGCGGGGCTCTCCTACGAGCAGTACTTC. This translates into CASSFSLAGLSYEQYF.

The chain employs TRBV29-1 and TRBJ2-5, with TRBD1 matching 8 bases. The J call may be mistaken, given a closer DNA end match to TRBJ2-7. Germline V gene sequence: CDR1 SQVTM, CDR2 ANQGSEA. The CDR3 runs to 14 residues. The CDR3 loop is CSGGQGTSSYEQYF. DNA of the CDR3: TGCAGCGGCGGACAGGGTACTTCTTCCTACGAGCAGTACTTC.

The rearrangement joins TRBV29-1 to TRBJ1-2; the match to TRBD1 covers 9 bases. V trimming: 2 bases; J trimming: 3 bases; junction bases outside the gene matches: 7. Germline V gives CDR1 SQVTM, CDR2 ANQGSEA. This CDR3 region has 15 residues. This chain's CDR3 is CSVERLDRGHYGYTF. The CDR3 DNA is TGCAGCGTTGAACGGTTGGACAGGGGCCACTATGGCTACACCTTC.

The chain links TRBV27 to TRBJ2-5; D gene ambiguous. The CDR3 has 13 amino acids. Per the germline V gene, CDR1 is MNHEY and CDR2 is SMNVEV (reference sequence). Trimming pared 3 bases from V and 1 base from J, leaving 6 bases between. The CDR3 reads CASSFTGQETQYF. The CDR3 DNA reads TGTGCCAGCAGTTTCACGGGCCAAGAGACCCAGTACTTC.

This clone has only a few counts. The chain couples TRBV5-1 to TRBJ2-4, with 7 bases lining up with TRBD1. The ends lost 3 bases at V and 8 bases at J; junction bases unmatched: 5. Germline V gives CDR1 SGHRS, CDR2 YFSETQ. This CDR3 region has 13 residues. The CDR3 protein is CASSSTGSDIQYF. The CDR3 region has the DNA TGCGCCAGCAGCTCGACAGGGAGCGACATTCAGTACTTC.

The chain is built from TRBV7-9 and TRBJ2-3; 7 bases align to TRBD2. Germline V gene sequence: CDR1 SEHNR, CDR2 FQNEAQ (reference sequence). Trimming cost V 8 bases and J 5 bases; bases outside gene matches: 10. The CDR3 loop spans 14 amino acids. DNA for the CDR3: TGTGCCAGCGCTATTGGGGGAGGGAAAGATACGCAGTATTTT. Its translation is CASAIGGGKDTQYF.

V gene TRBV30 combines with J gene TRBJ1-1; 8 positions match TRBD1. Losses at the gene ends were 3 bases for V and 1 base for J; bases not matched to a gene: 7. Germline assignment: CDR1 GTSNPN and CDR2 SVGIG (reference sequence). CDR3 length equals 15 residues. CDR3: CAWRPGGSSNTEAFF. The CDR3 bases are TGTGCCTGGAGGCCAGGGGGCTCCTCGAACACTGAAGCTTTCTTT.

The chain carries TRBV4-2 and TRBJ2-3; no clear D gene. The germline V gene encodes CDR1 LGHNA and CDR2 YNFKEQ. This CDR3 is built from 12 residues. Between the trimmed V and J ends, which lost 3 bases and 6 bases, there was a span of 7 bases. The CDR3 DNA reads as TGTGCCAGCAGCCACGTTCGGGATACGCAGTATTTT. It yields the protein CASSHVRDTQYF.

The chain is built from TRBV9 and TRBJ2-4, with 9 bases fitting TRBD1. Germline trimming cut 4 bases from V and 9 bases from J; bases unmatched to any gene: 8. Germline CDR1 SGDLS, CDR2 YYNGEE. The CDR3 has 14 residues. As DNA, the CDR3 is TGTGCCAGCAGCCTGCGGACAGGGGAGGGCATTCAGTACTTC. Its translation: CASSLRTGEGIQYF.

This clone appeared a few times. V and J are TRBV6-1 and TRBJ2-3; TRBD2 aligns across 9 bases. The CDR3 totals 14 residues. Losses at the gene ends were 7 bases for V and 6 bases for J; bases not matched to a gene: 8. Germline assignment: CDR1 MNHNS and CDR2 SASEGT. This CDR3 reads CASTQWTSEDTQYF. DNA of the CDR3: TGTGCCAGCACCCAATGGACTAGCGAGGATACGCAGTATTTT.

A few counts support this clone. Other DNA sequences in the same sample also yield this CDR3. The chain carries TRBV29-1 and TRBJ1-5; no clear D gene. Germline values: CDR1 SQVTM, CDR2 ANQGSEA. This CDR3 contains 13 residues. The V and J ends lost 4 bases and 4 bases respectively, with 11 bases between them. The CDR3 DNA reads TGCAGCGTTGCCCCGGGTTTAAATCAGCCCCAGCATTTT. Translating gives CSVAPGLNQPQHF.

The chain couples TRBV19 to TRBJ2-3; 9 nucleotides match TRBD1. With 7 bases clipped from V and 8 bases from J, the junction kept 10 bases outside the gene matches. The CDR3 spans 14 residues. The germline CDR1 and CDR2 sequences are LNHDA and SQIVND (reference sequence). The CDR3 DNA sequence: TGTGCCAGTACACAGGGGGCCCTCATGGGTACGCAGTATTTT. Amino acid sequence: CASTQGALMGTQYF.

This clone has only a few counts. This chain links TRBV30 with TRBJ1-2; 7 bases agree with TRBD1. CDR1 and CDR2 (germline): GTSNPN, SVGIG (reference sequence). This CDR3 is 12 amino acids long. Trimming took 5 bases from V and 8 from J; bases not matched to a gene: 8. CDR3 protein: CAWATGSHGYTF. The CDR3 nucleotides are TGTGCCTGGGCGACAGGGTCTCACGGCTACACCTTC.

This clone turned up a few times. The chain carries TRBV15 and TRBJ2-5; possible D gene TRBD1, 5 bases. The V and J ends lost 4 bases and 5 bases respectively, with 14 bases between them. The CDR3 is 14 amino acids. Germline CDR1 reads LNHNV; CDR2 reads YYDKDF (reference sequence). CDR3 nucleotide sequence: TGTGCCACCAGCAAAGGGGTAGAGACGGAGACCCAGTACTTC. As protein: CATSKGVETETQYF. The full variable domain, with the rest looked up from reference TRBV15 and TRBJ2-5, is DAMVIQNPRYQVTQFGKPVTLSCSQTLNHNVMYWYQQKSSQAPKLLFHYYDKDFNNEADTPDNFQSRRPNTSFCFLDIRSPGLGDTAMYLCATSKGVETETQYFGPGTRLLVL.